The 9 T cell receptor beta chains in this list originate from one sample, sequenced in a study of vaccination effects on CD4 cells after COVID-19. Investigators separated out CD4+ T cells once around nine days of culture had passed. What these receptors recognize is not known. Generated by immunoSEQ multiplex PCR, the TCRdb table keeps only in-frame clones and is missing some. The data show around 60,000 clones, 65% to 80% seen once. Here the sequenced sample was CD4+ T cells from PBMCs cultured without peptide, taken before COVID-19 vaccination. The source is a human donor who received a COVID-19 vaccine.

Only one count was recorded for this clone. This chain joins TRBV18 and TRBJ1-4; TRBD1 might be the D (5 bases). The germline CDR1 and CDR2 sequences are KGHSH and LQKENI. V was pared by 6 bases and J by 6 bases, with 17 bases between. This CDR3 comprises 15 residues. CDR3 residues: CASSDQGQGHEKLFF. DNA for the CDR3: TGTGCCAGCTCCGACCAGGGCCAGGGACATGAAAAACTGTTTTTT.

The rearrangement links TRBV2 to TRBJ1-5, with D perhaps matching TRBD1 (5 bases). CDR3 size: 14 residues. Germline values: CDR1 SNHLY, CDR2 FYNNEI. V dropped 6 bases and J dropped 4 bases, with 13 bases sitting between them. CDR3 sequence: CASRLGTGNQPQHF. The CDR3 DNA is TGTGCCAGCAGATTAGGGACCGGGAATCAGCCCCAGCATTTT.

As DNA, the CDR3 is TGCAGTGCTGTAAACAGGGAGTCCCAGCATTTT. Residues: CSAVNRESQHF. The chain couples TRBV20-1 to TRBJ1-5; the D gene is possibly TRBD1 (6 bases). This CDR3 is built from 11 residues. Germline V lookup: CDR1 DFQATT, CDR2 SNEGSKA (reference sequence). V gave up 5 bases and J gave up 11 bases, with 13 bases separating them.

This sequence joins TRBV30 and TRBJ2-5; D is ambiguous. Germline CDR1 reads GTSNPN; CDR2 reads SVGIG (reference sequence). This CDR3 is 12 amino acids long. V gave up 2 bases and J gave up 3 bases, with 7 bases separating them. CDR3 loop: CAWSPSKETQYF. DNA of the CDR3: TGTGCCTGGAGTCCCAGCAAAGAGACCCAGTACTTC.

The chain uses TRBV3-1 (or the pseudogene TRBV3-2) and TRBJ2-5; D may be TRBD2 (5 bases). The CDR3 spans 14 residues. The germline CDR1 and CDR2 sequences are LGHDT and YNNKEL (reference sequence). Trimming took 3 bases from V and 3 from J, leaving 11 bases between them. The DNA for the CDR3 is TGTGCCAGCAGCCAGAACGGGGTGGAAGAGACCCAGTACTTC. Protein product: CASSQNGVEETQYF.

The V and J genes are TRBV5-6 and TRBJ2-7; D may be TRBD2 (5 bases). The CDR3 sequence is 15 residues long. V was trimmed by 5 bases and J by 1 base, leaving 16 bases between them. From germline, CDR1 is SGHDT and CDR2 YYEEEE. CDR3 sequence (DNA): TGTGCCAGCAGGGGCGCCACGGGAATATCCTACGAGCAGTACGTC. Encoded protein: CASRGATGISYEQYV.

This clone was seen a few times. The V gene is TRBV21-1, the J gene TRBJ2-1; the table's D call, TRBD2, has no DNA check behind it. TRBV21-1 is a listed pseudogene. The CDR3 is 16 amino acids. The CDR3 spells CASSKVESGGAREQFF. In DNA form, the CDR3 reads TGTGCCAGCAGCAAGGTAGAGAGCGGGGGGGCTCGTGAGCAGTTCTTC.

The rearrangement uses TRBV1 and TRBJ2-5; TRBD2, the table's D call, lacks a check against the DNA. TRBV1 is a documented pseudogene. CDR3 length: 17 residues. The CDR3 sequence: CTSSQDKRGGPWETQYF. The CDR3 DNA sequence: TGCACCAGCAGCCAAGATAAACGGGGGGGCCCTTGGGAGACCCAGTACTTC.

This chain joins TRBV7-8 and TRBJ1-4, with a possible D match to TRBD1 (6 bases). Trimming took off 4 bases at V and 0 bases at J, with 12 bases between the two ends. Germline loops: CDR1 SGHVS, CDR2 FQNEAQ. CDR3 size: 16 residues. CDR3 sequence (DNA): TGTGCCAGCAGCTCGGGGCGGACAGCAACTAATGAAAAACTGTTTTTT. Amino acids: CASSSGRTATNEKLFF.